The entry that follows covers one TCR beta chain sequence. Antigen unknown. The authors used template switching to add a universal primer site and gave cDNA unique molecular identifiers. MiXCR, applied by TCRdb to the 5' RACE reads, yields one record per CDR3 protein. This table has more than 1.5 million distinct CDR3 sequences, about 32% appearing once. The data derive from a study of identical twins. General observations from the study: Within cord blood, abundant beta clonotypes carried fewer insertions, but memory repertoires showed no such trend. The same donors were not followed; conclusions instead depended on cross-sectional statistical analysis.

Germline loops: CDR1 LGHNA, CDR2 YNFKEQ. The CDR3 runs 17 residues. With 4 bases removed from V and 0 bases from J, the gap between germline ends came to 16 bases. The receptor was isolated from a newborn girl in good health. The sample consisted of cord blood. The chain has TRBV4-2 and TRBJ2-1, with D possibly TRBD2 on 6 matching bases. DNA of the CDR3: TGTGCCAGCAGCCCCACCGGGAGCCCGAGCTCCTACAATGAGCAGTTCTTC. Translated: CASSPTGSPSSYNEQFF.